This T cell receptor beta chain was retrieved from a study of blood T cell repertoires in COVID-19 (TCRdb year 2020). Regarding the study in general: Samples covering the acute and convalescent phases of COVID-19 were provided by collaborators in the United States, Italy and Spain. The samples were drawn from two sources: the first 160 participants of the ongoing ImmuneRACE study, and 1,200 or so subjects contributed by 6 global collaborators. The prospective study material was composed of cDNA or gDNA derived from T cells, B-cell-depleted T cells, or PBMCs. A de-identified subject ID, COVID-19 status, age in years and sex were almost always included in the sample metadata. A freely available public database, intended as a resource for researchers studying the immune response to SARS-CoV-2, is where the repertoires were released. Subjects who had been exposed to COVID-19, were actively infected with it, or had recovered from it provided the deeply sampled blood TCRbeta repertoires that made up the dataset. Where available, HLA class I and class II types were taken from metadata supplied by the sample provider and were not determined by assay-based typing.

The collaborating institutions used their own protocols to collect whole blood in K2EDTA tubes. For TCRbeta analysis, collaborator samples were shipped as frozen whole blood, as isolated PBMCs, or as DNA extracted from either sample type. TCRbeta CDR3 regions were amplified from genomic DNA using the immunoSEQ Assay, a bias-controlled multiplex PCR. As for the original processing: Nucleated cell counts per sample were estimated from amplification of reference gene primers within the assay. To quantify the absolute abundance of each unique TCRbeta CDR3 rearrangement, sequence reads were collapsed and filtered. For each sample, productive Simpson clonality was calculated by taking the square root of Simpson's diversity index across productive rearrangements. Held by TCRdb, this immuneACCESS table contains in-frame sequences only and omits some clones. Under half of the omission traces to an unresolved V gene where checked; the cause of the rest is unknown. The V and J calls and clone size come from that table; D and trimming were worked out from the DNA. The sample table holds fewer than 250,000 clones, of which 80% to 90% were seen once. The top ten clonotypes cover about 4% of the sample.

Comments on this clone: It has no known antigen specificity. Sequence at one end of the junction differs from germline and may be a read error.

Counted from cysteine to phenylalanine, this CDR3 has 14 amino acids. Only CDR3 DNA is held: 42 bases, read in frame from base 1. The germline V gene (reference sequence) supplies CDR1 SGHNT and CDR2 YYREEE. On the study overall, not on this receptor specifically: The amount of clinical and demographic metadata varied by source and participant and was provided uncurated.

Sequencing was carried out using peripheral blood. The chain uses TRBV5-4 and TRBJ2-5, with 16 central nucleotides matching TRBD2. This clonotype was obtained from a man over 45 with acute or convalescent COVID-19. The DNA sequence is TGTGCCAGCAGCTCGGGACTAGCGGGGGGGCCGTCTAACTTC. Protein translation: CASSSGLAGGPSNF. Joined to the reference TRBV5-4 and TRBJ2-5 proteins, this CDR3 gives the full variable domain: ETGVTQSPTHLIKTRGQQVTLRCSSQSGHNTVSWYQQALGQGPQFIFQYYREEENGRGNFPPRFSGLQFPNYSSELNVNALELDDSALYLCASSSGLAGGPSNFGPGTRLLVL.